This TCR beta chain was identified in a study of patients and donors after allogeneic stem cell transplantation. The CDR3 has 16 amino acids. Germline loops: CDR1 SGHVS, CDR2 FQNEAQ. The ends lost 8 bases at V and 4 bases at J; junction bases unmatched: 14. TCRdb reprocessed the RT-PCR reads via MiXCR and lists one record per CDR3 protein. The sample has about 160,000 distinct CDR3 sequences; approximately 24% are singletons. J is TRBJ1-2 and V is TRBV7-8, with 9 bases lining up with TRBD1. The sequenced sample consisted of blood, either unsorted or a sorted T cell fraction (not recorded which). This receptor was taken from a human donor who was either an allogeneic HSCT recipient or a stem cell or donor lymphocyte infusion donor (not recorded which). It is not recorded whose cells these are; they may come from a transplant donor. DNA of the CDR3: TGTGCCAGCTGGGCCGGGACAGGGAGACTTTTCTATGGCTACACCTTC. Its translation is CASWAGTGRLFYGYTF.